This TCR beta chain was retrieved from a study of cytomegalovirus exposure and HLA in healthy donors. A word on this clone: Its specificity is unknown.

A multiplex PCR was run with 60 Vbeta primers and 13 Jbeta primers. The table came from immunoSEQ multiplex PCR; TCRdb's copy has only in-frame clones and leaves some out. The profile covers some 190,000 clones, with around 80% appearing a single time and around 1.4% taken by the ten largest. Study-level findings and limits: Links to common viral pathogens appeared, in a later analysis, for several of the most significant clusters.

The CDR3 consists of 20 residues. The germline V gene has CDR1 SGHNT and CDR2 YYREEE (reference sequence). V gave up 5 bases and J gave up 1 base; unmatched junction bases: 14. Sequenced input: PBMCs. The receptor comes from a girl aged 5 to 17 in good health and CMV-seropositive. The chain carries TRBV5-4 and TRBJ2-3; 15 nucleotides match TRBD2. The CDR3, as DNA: TGTGCCAGCAGTTCCGGGACTAGCGGGAGGCCCTCAGCCGGCACAGATACGCAGTATTTT. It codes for CASSSGTSGRPSAGTDTQYF.